This entry concerns a single TCR beta chain. This clone was observed a few times. It has no known antigen specificity. Base qualities are not recorded, but no much larger clone differs from it by a single base. From a lookup of the germline V gene, CDR1 and CDR2 are SGHRS and YFSETQ. The junction shows trimming of 1 base on V and 3 bases on J, plus 7 bases between the germline ends. The cysteine opens and the phenylalanine closes a CDR3 of 13 amino acids. Only CDR3 DNA is held: 39 bases, read in frame from base 1. This record comes from a study of blood T cell repertoires in COVID-19 (TCRdb year 2020). Context from the whole study: The collaborator samples originated in the United States, Italy and Spain and spanned the acute and convalescent phases of COVID-19. The material from the prospective study consisted of cDNA or gDNA derived from T cells, B-cell-depleted T cells, or PBMCs. The dataset comprised deeply sampled blood TCRbeta repertoires from subjects exposed to, actively infected with, or recovered from COVID-19. The repertoires were released in a freely available public database meant as a resource for research on the immune response to SARS-CoV-2. Samples came from the ongoing ImmuneRACE study (first 160 participants) plus 1,254 subjects from 6 global collaborators. Nearly every sample came with metadata listing a de-identified subject ID, COVID-19 status, age in years and sex. Where available, HLA class I and class II types were taken from metadata supplied by the sample provider and were not determined by assay-based typing. Here is what the overall study found, with its caveats: Clinical and demographic metadata were provided uncurated, with the amount varying by source and participant.

The collaborating institutions used their own protocols to collect whole blood in K2EDTA tubes. For TCRbeta analysis, collaborators shipped samples as frozen whole blood, isolated PBMCs, or DNA extracted from either of those sample types. TCRbeta CDR3 regions were amplified from genomic DNA by means of the immunoSEQ Assay, a bias-controlled multiplex PCR. Per the authors' processing: The number of nucleated cells in each sample was estimated from the amplification of reference gene primers within the assay. To quantify the absolute abundance of each unique TCRbeta CDR3 rearrangement, sequence reads were collapsed and filtered. Productive Simpson clonality was computed per sample as the square root of Simpson's diversity index over productive rearrangements. Held by TCRdb, this immuneACCESS table contains in-frame sequences only and omits some clones. Under half of the omission traces to an unresolved V gene where checked; the cause of the rest is unknown. That table supplies the V and J calls and clone size; D and trimming were determined from the DNA. This sample gives about 230,000 clones in total; over 80% of them show up just once. The top ten hold approximately 2.5% of the sample.

Rearrangement joined TRBV5-1 to TRBJ1-2, with the D segment identity uncertain. The material sequenced was peripheral blood. This TCR was recovered from a woman aged 70 to 79 with active or convalescent COVID-19. The nucleotides read TGCGCCAGCAGCTTGACAGTGGACTATGGCTACACCTTC. Its amino acids are CASSLTVDYGYTF.